The next 24 T cell receptor beta chains were all read from a single sample in a study of T cells in Graves' hyperthyroidism and ophthalmopathy. Template material for amplifying TCR beta CDR3 regions consisted of RNA transcripts. The HTBI primer set drove a first-round RT-PCR of the TCR CDR3. TCRdb recomputed calls from the multiplex PCR reads with MiXCR, one row per CDR3 protein. The table lists around 340,000 distinct CDR3 sequences, over 20% of them singletons. The sequencing sample was made of blood. The receptor set was obtained from a woman aged 45-60 years with Graves' hyperthyroidism.

Many counts were recorded for this clonotype. The chain has TRBV9 and TRBJ2-1; 7 bases fit TRBD1. This CDR3 spans 15 amino acids. J lost 8 bases, V lost 8 bases, and 16 bases had no gene match. Per the germline V gene, CDR1 is SGDLS and CDR2 is YYNGEE. The CDR3 protein is CARGQVRSRSDEQFF. Written as DNA, the CDR3 is TGTGCCAGAGGACAGGTTAGGTCCAGGTCCGATGAGCAGTTCTTC.

This clonotype was seen only a few times. Germline and junction disagree at one end, which may indicate a read error. The chain couples TRBV28 to TRBJ2-5, with D maybe TRBD2 (5 bases). Germline CDR1 MDHEN, CDR2 SYDVKM. The CDR3 covers 14 residues. CDR3 amino acids: CAGSSGSPGETQYF. In nucleotides, the CDR3 is TGTGCCGGCAGTTCGGGGTCCCCCGGTGAGACCCAGTACTTC.

This clonotype was found many times. This chain links TRBV30 with TRBJ2-7; 10 nucleotides line up with TRBD1. Germline V CDR1 and CDR2: GTSNPN, SVGIG (reference sequence). V shed 0 bases, J shed 5 bases, and the junction held 7 bases outside the gene matches. The CDR3 has 15 residues. CDR3 coding DNA: TGTGCCTGGAGTGTACCTTGGACAGGGGGGAACGAGCAGTACTTC. Translated: CAWSVPWTGGNEQYF.

Many counts were recorded for this clonotype. This chain uses TRBV29-1 with TRBJ2-7, with 7 bases lining up with TRBD1. V lost 4 bases, J lost 6 bases, and 9 bases stayed unmatched. The CDR3 extends over 13 amino acids. CDR1 and CDR2 (germline): SQVTM, ANQGSEA. CDR3 sequence reads: CSVATGVTAEQYF. The CDR3 bases are TGCAGCGTTGCAACAGGGGTAACGGCCGAGCAGTACTTC.

As regards this clonotype: A clone one base away is much larger, so this may be a read error. Because the CDR3 is missing its conserved closing phenylalanine or tryptophan, this is likely a read error. The V and J genes are TRBV12-3 or TRBV12-4 and TRBJ1-5; 8 bases line up with TRBD1. V lost 5 bases, J lost 4 bases, and 4 bases stayed unmatched. The CDR3 has 14 residues. This chain's CDR3 is CASSGGQVNQPQHL. The CDR3 nucleotides are TGTGCCAGCAGTGGGGGACAGGTGAATCAGCCCCAGCATCTT.

This clonotype came up a few times. The chain is built from TRBV5-5 and TRBJ1-4; 9 bases align to TRBD1. Germline V gene sequence: CDR1 SGHKS, CDR2 YYEKEE (reference sequence). The V and J ends lost 4 bases and 7 bases, in that order; junction bases with no gene match: 5. This CDR3 region has 14 residues. CDR3 in amino acids: CASSPTGGSEKLFF. CDR3 nucleotides: TGTGCCAGCAGCCCGACAGGGGGTAGTGAAAAACTGTTTTTT.

This clonotype was seen repeatedly, ten times or more. This chain connects TRBV3-1 to TRBJ2-7; 11 bases agree with TRBD2. Losses at the gene ends were 4 bases for V and 6 bases for J; bases not matched to a gene: 5. CDR1 and CDR2 from the germline V gene are LGHDT and YNNKEL (reference sequence). This CDR3 is built from 14 residues. The CDR3 spells CASSPLAGEIEQYF. CDR3 coding DNA: TGTGCCAGCAGCCCACTAGCGGGAGAGATCGAGCAGTACTTC.

Details on this clonotype: A much bigger clone sits one base away, suggesting this may be a read error. The CDR3 region is CASSPSSGRETQSF. In nucleotides, the CDR3 is TGTGCCAGCAGTCCTTCTAGCGGACGGGAGACCCAGTCCTTC. This rearrangement joins TRBV12-3 or TRBV12-4 to TRBJ2-5, with 7 bases fitting TRBD2. The CDR3 extends over 14 amino acids.

This clonotype was counted a single time. V usage is TRBV3-1 and J usage is TRBJ2-3; D gene uncertain. The CDR3 covers 13 residues. The V end lost 0 bases, the J end lost 6 bases, and 7 bases lay between the germline ends. The germline V gene encodes CDR1 LGHDT and CDR2 YNNKEL (reference sequence). CDR3 region: CASSQDPVDTQYF. Written as DNA, the CDR3 is TGTGCCAGCAGCCAAGATCCAGTGGATACGCAGTATTTT.

This clonotype was observed at least ten times. The J gene is TRBJ2-2, the V gene TRBV11-1, with 9 bases that match TRBD2. There are 17 residues in the CDR3. Germline V gene data show CDR1 as SGHAT and CDR2 as FQDESV (reference sequence). V lost 8 bases and J lost 0; bases outside the gene matches: 10. The CDR3 nucleotides read TGTGCCAGCCTACCCGGAGCGGGAGGCCCGAACACCGGGGAGCTGTTTTTT. It encodes CASLPGAGGPNTGELFF.

The chain couples TRBV15 to TRBJ1-2, with TRBD1 identical over 7 bases. J lost 6 bases, V lost 1 base, and 8 bases had no gene match. This CDR3 comprises 15 residues. Germline V gene data show CDR1 as LNHNV and CDR2 as YYDKDF (reference sequence). CDR3 in amino acids: CATSRGKGTEDGYTF. CDR3 DNA sequence: TGTGCCACCAGCAGAGGGAAGGGGACAGAGGATGGCTACACCTTC.

The sample holds a few counts of this clonotype. This chain uses TRBV29-1 with TRBJ2-3; TRBD1 aligns across 7 bases. V was pared by 5 bases and J by 5 bases, with 10 bases of the junction left unmatched. The germline gives CDR1 SQVTM, CDR2 ANQGSEA. This CDR3 is 14 amino acids long. The CDR3 is CSVLPIQGVDTQYF. In nucleotides, the CDR3 is TGCAGCGTTTTACCAATCCAGGGGGTAGATACGCAGTATTTT.

As regards this clonotype: Germline and junction disagree at one end, which may indicate a read error. The rearrangement links TRBV20-1 to TRBJ2-3; D not resolved. Germline values: CDR1 DFQATT, CDR2 SNEGSKA (reference sequence). CDR3 size: 15 residues. CDR3 nucleotides: TGCAGTGCTGACGTCGTCGACTCGGGCACAGATACGCGGTATTTT. Its protein is CSADVVDSGTDTRYF.

This clonotype was counted at least ten times. V gene TRBV7-3 combines with J gene TRBJ2-1; 7 positions match TRBD2. Germline V lookup: CDR1 SGHTA, CDR2 FQGTGA. With 2 bases clipped from V and 5 bases from J, the junction kept 6 bases outside the gene matches. The CDR3 sequence is 15 residues long. Here the CDR3 reads CASSLGAGTNNEQFF. The CDR3 bases are TGTGCCAGCAGCTTAGGGGCGGGGACTAACAATGAGCAGTTCTTC.

The chain recombines TRBV6-5 with TRBJ1-4; D unresolved. V was cut by 2 bases and J by 7 bases, with 11 bases left in between. CDR1 is MNHEY and CDR2 is SVGAGI in the germline V gene. CDR3 length equals 14 residues. Here the CDR3 reads CASSYAIGVEKLFF. In DNA form, the CDR3 reads TGTGCCAGCAGTTACGCCATCGGGGTTGAAAAACTGTTTTTT.

This clonotype was counted ten times or more. The genes are TRBV2 and TRBJ2-3; TRBD2 might be the D (5 bases). The CDR3 is made up of 16 amino acids. Germline V gene lookup returns CDR1 SNHLY and CDR2 FYNNEI. With 8 bases removed from V and 0 bases from J, the gap between germline ends came to 18 bases. In DNA form, the CDR3 reads TGTGCCAGCTATACGGAGGCAGGATATAGCACAGATACGCAGTATTTT. Residues: CASYTEAGYSTDTQYF.

This clonotype appeared once. A much bigger clone sits one base away, suggesting this may be a read error. This chain links TRBV6-2 or TRBV6-3 with TRBJ1-2; no firm D call. This CDR3 region has 15 residues. CDR1 is MNHEY, CDR2 SVGEGT, per germline. The V gene lost 4 bases and the J gene lost 4 bases, with 16 bases spanning the gap. This CDR3 is CASSSSTPGTYGYTF. Here the CDR3 DNA reads TGTGCCAGCAGTTCGTCAACGCCAGGCACCTATGGCTACACCTTC.

This clonotype has ten or more counts. The CDR3 DNA follows: TGTGCCAGCAGTGAAGCGGGAGTGATAACAGATACGCAGTATTTT. It is translated as CASSEAGVITDTQYF. The rearrangement uses TRBV2 and TRBJ2-3; perhaps TRBD2 as D (5 bases). The CDR3 totals 15 residues. V lost 0 bases and J 3 bases, leaving 10 bases between the germline ends. CDR1 is SNHLY and CDR2 is FYNNEI in the germline V gene.

In this sample, this clonotype turned up many times. This chain uses TRBV12-3 or TRBV12-4 with TRBJ2-7, with unresolved D. CDR3 length: 15 amino acids. The V and J ends lost 5 bases and 1 base respectively, with 15 bases between them. CDR3 loop: CASSLPVGGSYEQYF. The CDR3 region has the DNA TGTGCCAGCAGTCTTCCCGTCGGTGGGTCCTACGAGCAGTACTTC.

This sequence joins TRBV20-1 and TRBJ2-7; D is unresolved. V lost 4 bases and J lost 4, with 8 bases in between. Germline-derived CDR1 and CDR2 are DFQATT and SNEGSKA (reference sequence). The CDR3 spans 11 residues. CDR3 loop: CSATVIYEQYF. In DNA, the CDR3 is TGCAGTGCTACGGTCATTTACGAGCAGTACTTC.

The table lists this clonotype with many counts. The chain is built from TRBV20-1 and TRBJ2-7; 8 bases agree with TRBD2. Germline CDR1 reads DFQATT; CDR2 reads SNEGSKA (reference sequence). V lost 8 bases and J lost 0; bases outside the gene matches: 9. The CDR3 contains 14 residues. In DNA form, the CDR3 reads TGCAGTCCCCGTCAGCGGGGGTCCTCCTACGAGCAGTACTTC. This sequence encodes CSPRQRGSSYEQYF.

The J gene is TRBJ1-2, the V gene TRBV19; D gene ambiguous. This CDR3 contains 14 residues. CDR1 and CDR2 from the germline V gene are LNHDA and SQIVND (reference sequence). The V gene lost 1 base and the J gene lost 2 bases, with 8 bases spanning the gap. The CDR3, as DNA: TGTGCCAGTAGTATAGCGGACGGAAACTATGGCTACACCTTC. Amino acids: CASSIADGNYGYTF.

This clonotype was seen at least ten times. V and J are TRBV30 and TRBJ2-2; tentative D call: TRBD1 (6 bases). Germline loops: CDR1 GTSNPN, CDR2 SVGIG (reference sequence). Deletions cut 5 bases from V and 7 bases from J, with 17 bases between. The CDR3 covers 14 residues. CDR3 in DNA: TGTGCCTGGGGGACATTAATTGCCAGCGGGGAGCTGTTTTTT. It encodes CAWGTLIASGELFF. Full variable domain (outside the CDR3, taken from reference TRBV30 and TRBJ2-2): SQTIHQWPATLVQPVGSPLSLECTVEGTSNPNLYWYRQAAGRGLQLLFYSVGIGQISSEVPQNLSASRPQDRQFILSSKKLLLSDSGFYLCAWGTLIASGELFFGEGSRLTVL.

This clonotype has a count of ten or more. The CDR3 is CSVGGSLRYTF. CDR3 sequence (DNA): TGCAGCGTTGGCGGGAGTCTTCGCTACACCTTC. The rearrangement joins TRBV29-1 to TRBJ1-2; no clear D gene. The CDR3 is made up of 11 amino acids. The V and J ends lost 4 bases and 9 bases respectively, with 12 bases between them. CDR1 is SQVTM and CDR2 is ANQGSEA in the germline V gene.